Listed here are 17 T cell receptor beta chains from one sample, sequenced in a study of tumor-infiltrating lymphocytes in primary liver carcinoma. Synthesis of TCR beta cDNA was carried out from 500 ng total RNA with a constant-region primer. Three nested multiplex PCR rounds, a slightly modified ARM-PCR method, built the TCR beta libraries. Primers for the first two PCR rounds were TRBV1-TRBV30 forward primers and a C-beta reverse primer (around 11 cycles per round). TCRdb reanalysed the multiplex PCR reads using MiXCR and keeps one entry per CDR3 protein. This table has 300,000 to 400,000 distinct CDR3 sequences, 50% to 70% appearing once. The authors took blood RNA from unsorted whole blood and also extracted germline DNA. The sequencing sample was made of peripheral blood. These receptors were taken from a man in his forties with primary liver carcinoma and hepatitis B virus infection.

Turning to this clonotype: Just one base apart from a much larger clone, this may be a read error. The J gene is TRBJ2-6, the V gene TRBV6-1; D could derive from TRBD1 or TRBD2 (5 bases each). Germline CDR1 reads MNHNS; CDR2 reads SASEGT. The length of the CDR3 is 15 residues. This CDR3 is CASSKGSSGANILTF. The CDR3 region has the DNA TGTGCCAGCAGTAAGGGGAGCTCTGGGGCCAACATCCTGACTTTC.

The genes are TRBV5-1 and TRBJ1-1; maybe TRBD1 (6 bases). V shed 3 bases and J shed 2 bases, with 14 bases lying between them. This CDR3 contains 15 residues. Germline CDR1 and CDR2: SGHRS and YFSETQ. The CDR3 spells CASSSTGQINTEAFF. In DNA form, the CDR3 reads TGCGCCAGCAGCTCAACGGGACAAATAAACACTGAAGCTTTCTTT.

This chain joins TRBV30 and TRBJ1-1; 7 nucleotides match TRBD1. Unmatched junction bases numbered 6, after V lost 7 bases and J lost 1 base. This CDR3 has 13 amino acids. Germline V gene lookup returns CDR1 GTSNPN and CDR2 SVGIG (reference sequence). This CDR3 reads CASLQGRNTEAFF. The CDR3 DNA reads TGTGCCTCCCTACAGGGGAGGAACACTGAAGCTTTCTTT.

As to this clonotype: With a much larger clone just one base away, this may be a read error. The chain couples TRBV6-6 to TRBJ1-1, with TRBD1 matching 10 bases. The germline CDR1 and CDR2 sequences are MNHNY and SVGAGI (reference sequence). This CDR3 spans 15 amino acids. The CDR3 here is CVSSKSGQGRTEAFF. The CDR3 DNA follows: TGTGTCAGCAGTAAATCGGGACAGGGGAGGACTGAAGCTTTCTTT.

The chain couples TRBV7-9 to TRBJ2-1; D may be TRBD1 (5 bases). CDR1 SEHNR and CDR2 FQNEAQ come from the germline V gene (reference sequence). V shed 6 bases and J shed 7 bases, with 13 bases lying between them. The CDR3 loop spans 13 amino acids. The CDR3: CASRRGALNEQFF. As DNA, the CDR3 is TGTGCCAGCAGACGTGGGGCTTTAAATGAGCAGTTCTTC.

A remark on this clonotype: A much larger clonotype is one base distant, so this may be a read error. The chain uses TRBV12-3 or TRBV12-4 and TRBJ2-3; 12 bases agree with TRBD2. This CDR3 has 17 residues. The CDR3 is CASSHRLAGVDTDMQYF. The CDR3 coding sequence is TGTGCCAGCAGTCATCGACTAGCGGGAGTCGACACAGATATGCAGTATTTT.

Notes on this clonotype: A read error may produce the germline difference seen at one junction end. The chain uses TRBV11-2 and TRBJ1-2, with a possible D match to TRBD1 (6 bases). The germline gives CDR1 SGHAT, CDR2 FQNNGV. The CDR3 contains 13 residues. CDR3 region: CPSSRGQSYGYTF. The CDR3 coding sequence is TGTCCCAGCAGCAGAGGACAGAGCTATGGCTACACCTTC. The variable domain in full, completed from reference TRBV11-2 and TRBJ1-2, reads EAGVAQSPRYKIIEKRQSVAFWCNPISGHATLYWYQQILGQGPKLLIQFQNNGVVDDSQLPKDRFSAERLKGVDSTLKIQPAKLEDSAVYLCPSSRGQSYGYTFGSGTRLTVV.

On this clonotype: A clone one base away is much larger, so this may be a read error. CDR3 protein: CASSQGTSGFSNSYEQYF. In nucleotides, the CDR3 is TGCGCCAGCAGCCAAGGCACTAGCGGGTTTTCTAACTCCTACGAGCAGTACTTC. V is TRBV4-1 and J is TRBJ2-7; 9 bases are a match to TRBD2. Trimming at V came to 1 base and at J to 0 bases, leaving 10 bases not matched to a gene. The CDR3 has 18 amino acids. In germline, CDR1 is MGHRA, CDR2 YSYEKL.

Comments on this clonotype: One junction end does not reproduce the germline sequence, and a read error may be involved. The chain couples TRBV11-1 to TRBJ2-2; a possible D gene is TRBD1 (6 bases). CDR3 size: 12 residues. Per germline, CDR1 SGHAT and CDR2 FQDESV (reference sequence). The CDR3 DNA reads TGTGCCAGAAGCCAGGGGTCCGGGGAGCTGCTCTTT. Translation: CARSQGSGELLF.

At least ten counts were recorded for this clonotype. The rearrangement joins TRBV11-3 to TRBJ2-2; D is ambiguous. Per germline, CDR1 SGHNT and CDR2 YENEEA. Deletions cut 2 bases from V and 4 bases from J, with 14 bases between. This CDR3 comprises 16 residues. The CDR3 sequence is CASSLMSLGGTGELFF. The CDR3 DNA reads TGTGCCAGCAGCTTAATGAGTCTAGGTGGCACCGGGGAGCTGTTTTTT.

Concerning this clonotype itself: Relative to the germline gene, one junction end is altered; a read error may explain this. The chain employs TRBV29-1 and TRBJ2-4; possible D gene TRBD1, 5 bases. The CDR3 loop spans 14 amino acids. Germline CDR1 is SQVTM and CDR2 is ANQGSEA. The CDR3 DNA is TGCAGCGTCCTGGTTATTGGGGCCCAAAACATTCAGCACTTC. This sequence encodes CSVLVIGAQNIQHF.

With respect to this clonotype: A much larger clone lies one base from this, so it may be a read error. This chain joins TRBV4-1 and TRBJ2-1, with no clear D. The germline CDR1 and CDR2 sequences are MGHRA and YSYEKL. The CDR3 is 16 amino acids. The CDR3 DNA is TGCGCCGGCAGCCAAGATTGGGTGGCAAGTAACAATGAGCAGTTCTTC. Translation gives CAGSQDWVASNNEQFF.

Worth noting for this clonotype: A much larger clone lies one base from this, so it may be a read error. This chain links TRBV5-6 with TRBJ2-1; 7 bases agree with TRBD2. Germline CDR1 reads SGHDT; CDR2 reads YYEEEE. This CDR3 is built from 15 residues. This CDR3 reads CASSRSTSSYNERFF. DNA of the CDR3: TGTGCCAGCAGCCGTTCGACTAGCTCCTACAATGAGCGGTTCTTC. Full variable domain (outside the CDR3, taken from reference TRBV5-6 and TRBJ2-1): DAGVTQSPTHLIKTRGQQVTLRCSPKSGHDTVSWYQQALGQGPQFIFQYYEEEERQRGNFPDRFSGHQFPNYSSELNVNALLLGDSALYLCASSRSTSSYNERFFGPGTRLTVL.

A few counts support this clonotype. Lacking the conserved final phenylalanine or tryptophan, this CDR3 likely reflects a read error. The chain combines TRBV29-1 with TRBJ2-1; 14 bases fit TRBD2. This CDR3 spans 15 amino acids. CDR1 and CDR2 (germline): SQVTM, ANQGSEA. CDR3 DNA: TGCAGCGTTGGACTAGCGGGAGGGATCTACCATGAGCAGTTCCTC. This encodes CSVGLAGGIYHEQFL.

As regards this clonotype: Being one base from a much bigger clone, this may be a read error. The chain couples TRBV29-1 to TRBJ1-3, with D uncertain. There are 13 residues in the CDR3. The V end lost 4 bases, the J end lost 1 base, and 8 bases lay between the germline ends. Germline CDR1 and CDR2: SQVTM and ANQGSEA. The CDR3 nucleotides read TGCAGCGTTGGGCAGGAGTCTGGAAACACCATATATTTT. Its translation: CSVGQESGNTIYF.

About this clonotype itself: Since a much larger clone is just one base distant, this may be a read error. The chain is built from TRBV4-2 and TRBJ2-2, with 7 bases identical to TRBD1. CDR3 length: 18 residues. CDR1 and CDR2 from the germline V gene are LGHNA and YNFKEQ. In DNA form, the CDR3 reads TGTGCCAGCAGCCAAGAATTAAGGCAGGGGGTGAACACCGGGGAGCCGTTTTTT. This translates into CASSQELRQGVNTGEPFF.

Of note for this clonotype: Because it lacks the conserved phenylalanine or tryptophan at the end, this CDR3 is likely a read error. This rearrangement joins TRBV28 to TRBJ2-2; D is possibly TRBD2 (6 bases). Germline V CDR1 and CDR2: MDHEN, SYDVKM. The CDR3 is 16 amino acids. Here the CDR3 DNA reads TGTGGCAGCAGTTTATCTGGCGGGACCAACACCGGGGAGCTGTTTTCT. This encodes CGSSLSGGTNTGELFS.